These T cell receptor beta chains were read from a single sample in a study of a mutant IDH1 vaccine in newly diagnosed glioma. Profiled with immunoSEQ multiplex PCR; TCRdb holds only in-frame clones, not every one. The sample has 60,000 or so clones, 80% to 85% seen once. Their antigens are not known. The material was PBMCs, obtained from a glioma patient whose treatment included an IDH1 peptide vaccine. All receptors derive from a young man with glioma. CDR3s include the opening cysteine and the closing phenylalanine or tryptophan. The D gene is left open where the match is weak. Expanded clones get a size class; other rows say once, few or many, or leave the size out.

cdr3_aa j_call v_call d_call clone_size
CASSLKIRLNSPLHF TRBJ1-6 TRBV28 - -
CASSVPVGGRAEAFF TRBJ1-1 TRBV2 - -
CASSNLFRGGEQFF TRBJ2-1 TRBV5-4 - few
CAWSTGHSNQPQHF TRBJ1-5 TRBV30 - few
CASSFRGIKPYEQYF TRBJ2-7 TRBV5-4 - -
CASSSRQGKKAYEQYF TRBJ2-7 TRBV5-1 TRBD1 -
CASSPTGNTEAFF TRBJ1-1 TRBV5-6 - -
CASRRGSSGNTIYF TRBJ1-3 TRBV6-1 - -
CAWSVLVGNEQFF TRBJ2-1 TRBV30 - -
CASSLEGPGGLRGHGYTF TRBJ1-2 TRBV28 TRBD1 -
CATSTRGADQPQHF TRBJ1-5 TRBV15 - -
CASSQRGGGLTEAFF TRBJ1-1 TRBV7-7 TRBD1 -
CASSFDRGNEQFF TRBJ2-1 TRBV7-6 TRBD1 -
CASSLPGTGNYGYTF TRBJ1-2 TRBV5-1 TRBD1 -
CSAKRGGQDTQYF TRBJ2-3 TRBV29-1 TRBD2 -
CASSRGQTTKTNYDYTF TRBJ1-2 TRBV5-5 - -
CASSRSTGYSNQPQHF TRBJ1-5 TRBV14 TRBD1 few
CASSYWAGDGYTF TRBJ1-2 TRBV6-5 - -
CASSLGELKETQYF TRBJ2-5 TRBV5-1 - -
CASSVGARLYGYTF TRBJ1-2 TRBV5-8 - -
CASSVGGVLYEQYF TRBJ2-7 TRBV9 - -
CASSLGSGQPQHF TRBJ1-5 TRBV7-9 - -
CASSFRGTRYEQYF - TRBV27 - -
CASSQELAGGLGTNTQYF TRBJ2-3 TRBV4-1 TRBD2 -
CATSRDAPYGYTF TRBJ1-2 TRBV15 - -
CASSLSPSYGGYEQYF TRBJ2-7 TRBV28 - -
CASTERGLAGGNLYNEQFF TRBJ2-1 TRBV7-6 TRBD2 -
CASSFQAANYGYTF TRBJ1-2 TRBV11-2 - -